This is a list of T cell receptor beta chains from one sample in a study of cytomegalovirus exposure and HLA in healthy donors. Here immunoSEQ multiplex PCR was the method, and the copy in TCRdb shows in-frame clones only, minus some. The sample comprises 150,000 to 200,000 clones, around 83% of which are singletons, and more than 2% rests with the top ten. Sample: PBMCs. These receptors all stem from a man aged 18 to 30 in good health and CMV-seropositive. Each CDR3 is given with its conserved first and last residue. The order of the fields is D gene, clone size, J gene, V gene, CDR3 protein, CDR3 DNA. D genes are given only for firm matches. The size of a clone is reported for some rows only, either as once, few or many, or as a class for expanded clones.

TRBD1 . TRBJ2-5 TRBV9 CASSLGTGAETQYF TGTGCCAGCAGCCTAGGGACAGGGGCAGAGACCCAGTACTTC
. . TRBJ2-6 TRBV7-2 CASSVQVRARGANVLTF TGTGCCAGCAGCGTACAGGTTAGAGCACGCGGGGCCAACGTCCTGACTTTC
. . TRBJ2-3 TRBV30 CAWKITSTDTQYF TGTGCCTGGAAAATTACTAGCACAGATACGCAGTATTTT
. . TRBJ1-5 TRBV12-5 CASGLAAGGAGQPQHF TGTGCTAGTGGTTTGGCGGCGGGGGGCGCTGGTCAGCCCCAGCATTTT
TRBD1 . TRBJ1-4 TRBV15 CATSRVTGVSEKLFF TGTGCCACCAGCAGAGTAACAGGGGTTTCGGAAAAACTGTTTTTT
. . TRBJ1-2 TRBV2 CASSDPGFGYGYTF TGTGCCAGCAGTGACCCGGGTTTCGGCTATGGCTACACCTTC
TRBD2 . TRBJ2-1 TRBV7-2 CASSVQALSSGDNEQFF TGTGCCAGCAGCGTCCAGGCCCTTTCTAGCGGGGACAATGAGCAGTTCTTC
. . TRBJ1-5 TRBV2 CASSGTGSYNQPQHF TGTGCCAGCAGTGGGACCGGGAGCTACAATCAGCCCCAGCATTTT
TRBD2 . TRBJ2-5 TRBV5-6 CASSLELAGGPETQYF TGTGCCAGCAGCTTGGAGTTAGCGGGGGGGCCAGAGACCCAGTACTTC
TRBD2 . TRBJ2-1 TRBV13 CASAIGGARQFF TGTGCCAGTGCTATCGGGGGGGCTCGGCAGTTCTTC
TRBD2 . TRBJ2-3 TRBV27 CASSRRGVYTDTQYF TGTGCCAGCAGTAGGCGGGGGGTGTACACAGATACGCAGTATTTT
. . TRBJ2-5 TRBV7-9 CASSPEGGLGETQYF TGTGCCAGCAGCCCCGAGGGGGGGCTGGGAGAGACCCAGTACTTC
. . TRBJ1-4 TRBV10-3 CAISEGQKEKLFF TGTGCCATCAGTGAGGGACAGAAGGAAAAACTGTTTTTT
. . TRBJ1-5 TRBV15 CATSRDTGQHF TGTGCCACCAGCAGAGATACCGGCCAGCATTTT
TRBD2 . TRBJ2-2 TRBV10-3 CAIKRLAGGLSTGELFF TGTGCCATCAAGCGACTAGCGGGGGGGCTATCCACCGGGGAGCTGTTTTTT
TRBD1 . TRBJ2-7 TRBV5-4 CASSSGQSYEQYF TGTGCCAGCAGCTCGGGACAGTCCTACGAGCAGTACTTC
TRBD1 . TRBJ1-4 TRBV4-2 CASSQSRDRLFF TGTGCCAGCAGCCAGTCCCGGGACAGACTGTTTTTT
. . TRBJ1-5 TRBV7-2 CASSMPQGRGNQPQHF TGTGCCAGCAGCATGCCACAGGGTAGGGGCAATCAGCCCCAGCATTTT
. . TRBJ2-1 TRBV18 CASSPPESGEQFF TGTGCCAGCTCACCACCGGAATCAGGTGAGCAGTTCTTC
TRBD1 . TRBJ2-1 TRBV11-3 CASSPKPGQSSYNEQFF TGTGCCAGCAGTCCTAAGCCGGGACAGAGCTCCTACAATGAGCAGTTCTTC
TRBD1 . TRBJ2-7 TRBV10-3 CAISERGQGPYEQYF TGTGCCATCAGTGAGCGCGGACAGGGACCCTACGAGCAGTACTTC
. few TRBJ2-2 TRBV4-1 CASSPEGQANTGELFF TGCGCCAGCAGCCCAGAGGGGCAGGCGAACACCGGGGAGCTGTTTTTT
. . TRBJ2-7 TRBV10-1 CASSRKGHSSYEQYF TGCGCCAGCAGTCGAAAGGGACACTCCTCCTACGAGCAGTACTTC
. . TRBJ1-1 TRBV6-1 CASSVRGATEAFF TGTGCCAGCAGTGTGCGGGGGGCAACTGAAGCTTTCTTT
. . TRBJ1-2 TRBV6-5 CASSLIGVGYTF TGTGCCAGCAGTTTAATAGGGGTCGGCTACACCTTC
TRBD1 . TRBJ2-3 TRBV10-3 CAIADRVNSDTQYF TGTGCCATCGCGGACAGGGTAAATTCAGATACGCAGTATTTT
. . TRBJ1-6 TRBV21-1 CASASGTPNGLDNSPLHF TGTGCCAGCGCATCCGGGACACCCAATGGATTGGATAATTCACCCCTCCACTTT
TRBD2 . TRBJ2-5 TRBV7-2 CASRSGGETQYF TGTGCCAGCAGATCGGGGGGAGAGACCCAGTACTTC
. . TRBJ2-7 TRBV11-3 CASSLESSSYEQYF TGTGCCAGCAGCTTAGAAAGTAGCTCCTACGAGCAGTACTTC
. . TRBJ2-3 TRBV7-2 CASSLVPGTDTQYF TGTGCCAGCAGCTTAGTGCCCGGGACAGATACGCAGTATTTT
. . TRBJ2-7 TRBV4-2 CASSQEGRDGLWKKYF TGTGCCAGCAGCCAAGAGGGGCGGGACGGCTTATGGAAGAAGTACTTC
. . TRBJ1-2 TRBV7-2 CASSLSRESGYTF TGTGCCAGCAGCTTATCGCGGGAGAGTGGCTACACCTTC
. . TRBJ2-7 TRBV7-2 CASSPAEGMYEQYF TGTGCCAGCAGCCCGGCAGAGGGCATGTACGAGCAGTACTTC
. . TRBJ2-7 TRBV7-8 CASSQRTAGSYEQYF TGTGCCAGCAGCCAAAGGACAGCCGGCTCCTACGAGCAGTACTTC
TRBD1 . TRBJ1-4 TRBV5-4 CASGSGTGGEKLFF TGTGCCAGCGGCTCAGGGACAGGGGGTGAAAAACTGTTTTTT
TRBD1 . TRBJ1-1 TRBV6-5 CASSYSTGGPEAFF TGTGCCAGCAGTTACTCGACAGGGGGCCCTGAAGCTTTCTTT
TRBD1 . TRBJ1-1 TRBV7-2 CASSLWTGATGEAFF TGTGCCAGCAGCTTGTGGACAGGGGCAACCGGTGAAGCTTTCTTT